Listed here are 29 T cell receptor beta chains from one sample, sequenced in a study of blood T cells in healthy people across ages. A second PCR, run for about 6 to 11 cycles, used a sample-barcoded 5' primer plus a J-beta primer mix. MiXCR was run by TCRdb on the 5' RACE reads, yielding one entry per CDR3 protein. The sample consists of 1.5 million to 2 million distinct CDR3 sequences, around half of them appearing once. Sequenced sample: blood. Receptors originate from a woman in her thirties or forties in good health.

This chain joins TRBV7-2 and TRBJ1-1, with D unresolved. The length of the CDR3 is 14 residues. The V and J ends lost 5 bases and 1 base respectively, with 11 bases between them. Germline CDR1 reads SGHTA; CDR2 reads FQGNSA. CDR3 sequence: CASSPRVRNTEAFF. The CDR3 DNA reads TGTGCCAGCAGCCCTAGGGTCAGGAACACTGAAGCTTTCTTT.

The rearrangement joins TRBV7-2 to TRBJ1-2; TRBD1 might be the D (6 bases). V lost 5 bases, J lost 8 bases, and 21 bases lay in between. The CDR3 is made up of 15 amino acids. Germline CDR1 SGHTA, CDR2 FQGNSA. The CDR3 DNA reads as TGTGCCAGCAGCCCCCCCGGAATGAGGGGGGGGGGCTACACCTTC. Translation: CASSPPGMRGGGYTF.

V and J are TRBV2 and TRBJ2-1; TRBD2 agrees at 7 bases. The V gene's germline CDR1 is SNHLY and CDR2 FYNNEI. Trimming removed 8 bases from V and 1 base from J; junction bases left unmatched: 11. CDR3 length: 16 amino acids. CDR3 nucleotides: TGTGCCAGCGCCGGGGGGACGGGGGGATCCTACAATGAGCAGTTCTTC. The encoded protein is CASAGGTGGSYNEQFF.

V gene TRBV20-1 combines with J gene TRBJ1-2; perhaps TRBD1 as D (6 bases). Germline lookup yields CDR1 DFQATT and CDR2 SNEGSKA (reference sequence). CDR3 size: 12 residues. Trimming stripped 5 bases from V and 4 bases from J, with 11 bases between. The CDR3 nucleotides read TGCAGTGCTGGGCAGGGGTTCTATGGCTACACCTTC. Translated: CSAGQGFYGYTF.

The chain combines TRBV29-1 with TRBJ2-7; D may correspond to TRBD1 or TRBD2 (5 bases each). V shed 5 bases and J shed 5 bases, with 16 bases lying between them. The germline gives CDR1 SQVTM, CDR2 ANQGSEA. The CDR3 length is 13 residues. This chain's CDR3 is CSVRESGSNEQYF. The CDR3 DNA reads TGCAGCGTTCGAGAGTCAGGGAGCAACGAGCAGTACTTC.

The chain couples TRBV10-3 to TRBJ2-1, with D perhaps matching TRBD2 (5 bases). The CDR3 has 14 amino acids. Germline V gives CDR1 ENHRY, CDR2 SYGVKD. Trimming removed 2 bases from V and 7 bases from J, with 12 bases in between. CDR3 coding DNA: TGTGCCATCAGTGAGGGACTCGGCCTAAATGAGCAGTTCTTC. Translation: CAISEGLGLNEQFF.

CDR3 loop: CSAEQADTQYF. Here the CDR3 DNA reads TGCAGTGCCGAGCAAGCAGATACGCAGTATTTT. The chain recombines TRBV20-1 with TRBJ2-3; D unclear. The germline CDR1 and CDR2 sequences are DFQATT and SNEGSKA (reference sequence). CDR3 length: 11 amino acids. V lost 6 bases, J lost 4 bases, and 8 bases lay in between.

The table lists this clonotype with a few counts. The V call is TRBV5-1, the J call TRBJ2-5; tentatively, D is TRBD1 (6 bases). Germline CDR1 is SGHRS and CDR2 is YFSETQ. The CDR3 is 15 amino acids. Trimming cost V 3 bases and J 2 bases, with 14 bases left between them. CDR3 region: CASSSGQTTQETQYF. The DNA for the CDR3 is TGCGCCAGCAGCTCCGGACAGACGACACAAGAGACCCAGTACTTC. Full variable domain (remainder filled in from reference TRBV5-1 and TRBJ2-5): KAGVTQTPRYLIKTRGQQVTLSCSPISGHRSVSWYQQTPGQGLQFLFEYFSETQRNKGNFPGRFSGRQFSNSRSEMNVSTLELGDSALYLCASSSGQTTQETQYFGPGTRLLVL.

This chain uses TRBV20-1 with TRBJ1-2; possible D gene TRBD1, 5 bases. This CDR3 has 16 residues. Germline CDR1 DFQATT, CDR2 SNEGSKA (reference sequence). V lost 3 bases to trimming and J lost 2 bases, with 19 bases between them. The CDR3 DNA sequence: TGCAGTGCTAGGGGACCTTCCGTGGGGTTCAACTATGGCTACACCTTC. Amino acid sequence: CSARGPSVGFNYGYTF.

This clonotype was counted only a few times. The rearrangement uses TRBV4-3 and TRBJ1-2, with 9 bases identical to TRBD1. CDR3 length: 19 amino acids. Germline V gene data show CDR1 as LGHNA and CDR2 as YSLEER. Trimming cost V 1 base and J 0 bases; bases outside gene matches: 12. As DNA, the CDR3 is TGCGCCAGCAGCCAAGTCGCGCGGACAGGGGACGACCCTAACTATGGCTACACCTTC. This translates into CASSQVARTGDDPNYGYTF.

The J gene is TRBJ2-3, the V gene TRBV20-1; unclear D gene. This CDR3 is 14 amino acids long. Trimming removed 3 bases at V and 4 bases at J, with 14 bases between. CDR1 and CDR2 from the germline V gene are DFQATT and SNEGSKA (reference sequence). CDR3 nucleotides: TGCAGTGCTAGTTTTGCTAGTTGGGCAGATACGCAGTATTTT. This codes for CSASFASWADTQYF.

The gene calls are TRBV27 and TRBJ2-5; either TRBD1 or TRBD2 may fit D (5 bases each). Germline CDR1 MNHEY, CDR2 SMNVEV (reference sequence). The CDR3 length is 13 residues. Trimming removed 0 bases at V and 13 bases at J, with 15 bases between. Here the CDR3 reads CASSLSTVGVRYF. CDR3 nucleotides: TGTGCCAGCAGTTTATCGACAGTGGGGGTTCGGTACTTC.

The chain carries TRBV6-2 or TRBV6-3 and TRBJ2-3; 7 bases are a match to TRBD2. V lost 0 bases, J lost 4 bases, and 7 bases stayed unmatched. Germline CDR1 and CDR2: MNHEY and SVGEGT. The CDR3 is 16 residues long. The CDR3 reads CASSYSPGTIADTQYF. CDR3 in DNA: TGTGCCAGCAGTTACTCTCCCGGGACTATAGCAGATACGCAGTATTTT.

This clonotype showed up just a few times. The chain joins TRBV20-1 to TRBJ2-4, with 7 nucleotides matching TRBD1. The J call is doubtful: the DNA matches TRBJ2-7 better. CDR1 and CDR2 from the germline V gene are DFQATT and SNEGSKA (reference sequence). There are 14 residues in the CDR3. The CDR3 is CSASFGTVSYEQYF. CDR3 bases: TGCAGTGCTAGTTTCGGGACAGTTTCTTACGAGCAGTACTTC.

In its sample, this clonotype was seen a few times. The CDR3 DNA follows: TGCAGTGCTAGAGTAGGTGGGGCAGCCAAAAACATTCAGTACTTC. Its protein is CSARVGGAAKNIQYF. V is TRBV20-1 and J is TRBJ2-4; tentatively, D is TRBD1 (5 bases). V lost 1 base and J 0 bases, leaving 10 bases between the germline ends. Germline V gene lookup returns CDR1 DFQATT and CDR2 SNEGSKA (reference sequence). The length of the CDR3 is 15 residues.

There are a few counts of this clonotype. This chain connects TRBV28 to TRBJ2-6, with D uncertain. The V end was cut by 5 bases, the J end by 3 bases, with 14 bases between. The CDR3 is 16 residues long. CDR1 and CDR2 from the germline V gene are MDHEN and SYDVKM. The CDR3 DNA sequence: TGTGCCAGCAGTCCAGAACGGGTGGATGGGGCCAACGTCCTGACTTTC. Protein sequence: CASSPERVDGANVLTF. Supplemented by reference TRBV28 and TRBJ2-6, the full variable domain reads DVKVTQSSRYLVKRTGEKVFLECVQDMDHENMFWYRQDPGLGLRLIYFSYDVKMKEKGDIPEGYSVSREKKERFSLILESASTNQTSMYLCASSPERVDGANVLTFGAGSRLTVL.

The table lists this clonotype with a few counts. The genes are TRBV6-1 and TRBJ2-7; 13 nucleotides align to TRBD2. Germline loops: CDR1 MNHNS, CDR2 SASEGT. There are 19 residues in the CDR3. V lost 6 bases to trimming and J lost 2 bases; unmatched junction nucleotides: 16. CDR3 sequence: CASSHRLAGGLVLTYEQYF. For the CDR3, the DNA is TGTGCCAGCAGCCACCGACTAGCGGGGGGCCTAGTTCTGACCTACGAGCAGTACTTC.

Turning to this clonotype: One end of the junction varies from germline; a read error may be responsible. The chain employs TRBV20-1 and TRBJ2-5; 8 nucleotides agree with TRBD2. Germline CDR1 reads DFQATT; CDR2 reads SNEGSKA (reference sequence). CDR3 length: 13 amino acids. CDR3 in DNA: TGCGGTGCTAGAACTAGCGGACGGGAGACCCAGTACTTC. Amino acid sequence: CGARTSGRETQYF.

This chain connects TRBV20-1 to TRBJ1-4; 8 bases are shared with TRBD1. Per the germline V gene, CDR1 is DFQATT and CDR2 is SNEGSKA (reference sequence). CDR3 length equals 13 residues. V lost 3 bases and J lost 12; bases outside the gene matches: 9. The CDR3 DNA is TGCAGTGCTAGCCGGACAGGGAGAGCCGAACTGTTTTTT. Protein: CSASRTGRAELFF.

The rearrangement links TRBV6-2 or TRBV6-3 to TRBJ2-4, with TRBD1 identical over 7 bases. Germline CDR1 reads MNHEY; CDR2 reads SVGEGT. The CDR3 covers 13 residues. The trim removed 6 bases at V and 6 bases at J, leaving 5 bases unmatched. As DNA, the CDR3 is TGTGCCAGCAGCAACAGGGGCCTAAACATTCAGTACTTC. This gives the protein CASSNRGLNIQYF.

This chain uses TRBV27 with TRBJ2-5, with 8 positions matching TRBD1. Germline V gene sequence: CDR1 MNHEY, CDR2 SMNVEV (reference sequence). The CDR3 spans 15 residues. V lost 3 bases and J lost 5; bases outside the gene matches: 8. This CDR3 is CASSFLQGAGETQYF. Written as DNA, the CDR3 is TGTGCCAGCAGTTTTCTGCAGGGGGCGGGGGAGACCCAGTACTTC.

This clonotype was seen repeatedly, ten times or more. The chain combines TRBV5-1 with TRBJ2-7, with 8 bases aligning to TRBD1. The CDR3 has 13 residues. CDR1 and CDR2 (germline): SGHRS, YFSETQ. V was clipped by 7 bases and J by 5 bases; unmatched bases: 8. Here the CDR3 DNA reads TGCGCCAGCTACTCGGACAGGGCGGACGAGCAGTACTTC. It encodes CASYSDRADEQYF. Filled out from reference TRBV5-1 and TRBJ2-7, the complete variable domain reads KAGVTQTPRYLIKTRGQQVTLSCSPISGHRSVSWYQQTPGQGLQFLFEYFSETQRNKGNFPGRFSGRQFSNSRSEMNVSTLELGDSALYLCASYSDRADEQYFGPGTRLTVT.

V is TRBV4-1 and J is TRBJ1-2; the match to TRBD1 covers 8 bases. Germline CDR1 reads MGHRA; CDR2 reads YSYEKL. CDR3 size: 16 residues. V was clipped by 3 bases and J by 6 bases; unmatched bases: 12. CDR3 loop: CASSHPGQGAGNGYTF. Here the CDR3 DNA reads TGCGCCAGCAGCCACCCAGGGCAGGGGGCTGGTAATGGCTACACCTTC.

This clonotype has only a few counts. The CDR3 DNA reads TGCAGTGCTCTAAATCCAGGACAGGGCACCCCCTACGAGCAGTACTTC. Translated, it gives CSALNPGQGTPYEQYF. The rearrangement uses TRBV20-1 and TRBJ2-7; 8 bases line up with TRBD1. With V trimmed by 5 bases and J by 2 bases, 14 bases remained unmatched. CDR1 is DFQATT, CDR2 SNEGSKA, per germline (reference sequence). This CDR3 is 16 amino acids long.

A few counts support this clonotype. J is TRBJ1-2 and V is TRBV10-1; no clear D. This CDR3 region has 13 residues. V dropped 2 bases and J dropped 4 bases, with 8 bases sitting between them. The germline CDR1 and CDR2 sequences are WNHNN and SYGVQD (reference sequence). The CDR3 coding sequence is TGCGCCAGCAGTGAGGTTACGGGCTATGGCTACACCTTC. Translated, it gives CASSEVTGYGYTF.

V and J are TRBV14 and TRBJ1-2; tentatively, D is TRBD1 (5 bases). CDR3 size: 17 residues. The germline gives CDR1 SGHDN, CDR2 FVKESK. V was cut by 5 bases and J by 6 bases, with 25 bases left in between. The CDR3 bases are TGTGCCAGCAGCGCCCCGGGGGGTAGGCCAAAGGAGGATGGCTACACCTTC. This codes for CASSAPGGRPKEDGYTF.

The rearrangement joins TRBV2 to TRBJ2-5; 13 bases line up with TRBD2. The better agreement between TRBJ2-7 and the DNA end casts doubt on the J call. This CDR3 has 15 amino acids. CDR1 and CDR2 from the germline V gene are SNHLY and FYNNEI. The CDR3 region has the DNA TGTGCCAGCAGGCAACTAGCGGGGGGGCGGGACGAGCAGTACTTC. As protein: CASRQLAGGRDEQYF.

The gene calls are TRBV10-2 and TRBJ2-7; TRBD1 matches at 10 bases. V shed 7 bases, J shed 3 bases, and the junction held 6 bases outside the gene matches. Germline-derived CDR1 and CDR2 are WSHSY and SAAADI. CDR3 length equals 14 residues. The CDR3 coding sequence is TGCGCCAGCACTACCCGGGACAGGGGCTACGAGCAGTACTTC. Translation gives CASTTRDRGYEQYF.

The chain is built from TRBV29-1 and TRBJ1-2, with D perhaps matching TRBD1 (6 bases). The germline V gene encodes CDR1 SQVTM and CDR2 ANQGSEA. The CDR3 extends over 14 amino acids. V shed 7 bases and J shed 6 bases, with 21 bases lying between them. The CDR3: CSADTTGRKNGYTF. CDR3 coding DNA: TGCAGCGCTGACACCACAGGGAGGAAGAATGGCTACACCTTC.